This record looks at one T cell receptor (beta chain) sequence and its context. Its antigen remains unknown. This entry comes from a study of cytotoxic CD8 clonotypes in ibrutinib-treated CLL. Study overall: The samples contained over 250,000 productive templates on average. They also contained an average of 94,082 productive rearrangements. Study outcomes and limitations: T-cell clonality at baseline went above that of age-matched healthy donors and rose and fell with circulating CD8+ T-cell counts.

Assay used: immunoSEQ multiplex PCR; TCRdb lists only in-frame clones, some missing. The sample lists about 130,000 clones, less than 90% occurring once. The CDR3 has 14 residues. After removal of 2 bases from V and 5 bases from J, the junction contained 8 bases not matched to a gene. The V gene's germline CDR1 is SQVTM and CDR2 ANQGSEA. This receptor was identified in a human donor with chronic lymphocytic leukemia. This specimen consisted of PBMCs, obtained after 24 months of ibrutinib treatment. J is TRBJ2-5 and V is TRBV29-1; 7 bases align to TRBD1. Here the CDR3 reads CSVEPPGQMETQYF. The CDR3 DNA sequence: TGCAGCGTTGAACCACCGGGACAGATGGAGACCCAGTACTTC.